This is a list of T cell receptor beta chains from one sample in a study of T cell responses to AZD1222 COVID-19 vaccine. Method: immunoSEQ multiplex PCR; TCRdb's copy keeps in-frame clones and lacks some. The top ten clones hold approximately 4.5% of a sample with roughly 110,000 clones, just over 90% of them seen once. The material sequenced was peripheral blood, taken on day 0 of AZD1222 vaccination. These receptors came from an adult in good health. Both conserved end residues are part of each CDR3. The order of the fields is clone size, J gene, V gene, D gene, CDR3 DNA, CDR3 protein. A D gene is named only where the DNA matches it firmly. The size field is filled for only some rows; it gives once, few, many or a size class.

NA,TRBJ1-5,TRBV28,NA,TGTGCCAGCTCAGGGAGCAATCAGCCCCAGCATTTT,CASSGSNQPQHF
NA,TRBJ1-2,TRBV7-2,NA,TGTGCCAGCAGCTTAGCGGGGACGGCCTCTAGCTATGGCTACACCTTC,CASSLAGTASSYGYTF
NA,TRBJ1-1,TRBV6-2/TRBV6-3,NA,TGTGCCAGCAGTGAGACAGTGAACACTGAAGCTTTCTTT,CASSETVNTEAFF
NA,TRBJ1-3,TRBV3-1/TRBV3-2,NA,TGTGCCAGCAGCCAACCGGGCTCCACAGGAATCTCTGGAAACACCATATATTTT,CASSQPGSTGISGNTIYF
NA,TRBJ1-1,TRBV10-3,TRBD1,TGTGCCATCAGTGAGTCGGGGACAGGGGTACAAGCTTTCTTT,CAISESGTGVQAFF
NA,TRBJ2-1,TRBV7-2,NA,TGTGCCAGCAGCCCCCAGGCCTCCTACAATGAGCAGTTCTTC,CASSPQASYNEQFF
NA,TRBJ1-2,TRBV11-1,TRBD1,TGTGCCAGCAGCCGGGGACAGAGCTTCTATGGCTACACCTTC,CASSRGQSFYGYTF
NA,TRBJ2-7,TRBV25-1,NA,TGTGCCAGAGAACCTTTGACCCAGGGGCCCCTCTACGAGCAGTACTTC,CAREPLTQGPLYEQYF
NA,TRBJ1-5,TRBV28,TRBD1,TGTGCCAGCATCTCAGGGGGGTCCGGGAATCAGCCCCAGCATTTT,CASISGGSGNQPQHF
NA,TRBJ1-2,TRBV2,NA,TGTGCCAGCAGTGAAACACAGGTGGACGGCTACACCTTC,CASSETQVDGYTF
NA,TRBJ2-5,TRBV7-2,TRBD2,TGTGCCAGCAGCTTAGGGGAGGGCGGCCAAGAGACCCAGTACTTC,CASSLGEGGQETQYF
once,TRBJ2-7,TRBV6-2/TRBV6-3,NA,TGTGCCAGCAGTTACTCGATGTCCCGGGGTGCCTACGAGCAGTACTTC,CASSYSMSRGAYEQYF
once,TRBJ1-3,TRBV7-2,NA,TGTGCCAGCAGCTTAATTGGCAGTTCTGGAAACACCATATATTTT,CASSLIGSSGNTIYF
NA,TRBJ1-6,TRBV6-1,TRBD1,TGTGCCAGCAGTGAGAGGGCAGGGGGCTCTAATTCACCCCTCCACTTT,CASSERAGGSNSPLHF
NA,TRBJ2-3,TRBV4-1,NA,TGCGCCAGCAGCCCCCTCGAGGGCAGCACAGATACGCAGTATTTT,CASSPLEGSTDTQYF
NA,TRBJ2-7,TRBV2,NA,TGTGCCAGCAGTGAATCGCGGGTCTTAACCTACGAGCAGTACTTC,CASSESRVLTYEQYF
NA,TRBJ1-2,TRBV28,TRBD1,TGTGCCAGCAGGAAACCGGGACAGGGTGATGGCTACACCTTC,CASRKPGQGDGYTF
NA,TRBJ1-4,TRBV12-3/TRBV12-4,NA,TGTGCCAGCAGTTTTGGACGGGGGGAAAAACTGTTTTTT,CASSFGRGEKLFF
NA,TRBJ2-1,TRBV21-1,NA,TGTGCCAGCAGCAAATGGAGCGTCCATGAGCAGTTCTTC,CASSKWSVHEQFF
NA,TRBJ2-5,TRBV5-1,TRBD1,TGCGCCAGCAGCTTGCAGGGACAGGGCGTTGCGGAGACCCAGTACTTC,CASSLQGQGVAETQYF
NA,TRBJ1-3,TRBV11-2,TRBD1,TGTGCCAGCAGCTTAGACCCACAGGGGGCGGCTGGAAACACCATATATTTT,CASSLDPQGAAGNTIYF
NA,TRBJ1-1,TRBV5-5,NA,TGTGCCAGCAGCCCCGGGCGGGGGGCTTCGATCCTCGTCCCTGAAGCTTTCTTT,CASSPGRGASILVPEAFF
once,TRBJ1-1,TRBV29-1,NA,TGCAGCGTTGGTCGAGGGCCAGGGGAGGGGAACACTGAAGCTTTCTTT,CSVGRGPGEGNTEAFF
NA,TRBJ1-2,TRBV11-2,NA,TGTGCCAGCAAGGGTCAGGGACATTATGGCTACACCTTC,CASKGQGHYGYTF
NA,TRBJ2-3,TRBV5-4,TRBD2,TGTGCCAGCAGCTTCCGCGGGGGGGGAGATACGCAGTATTTT,CASSFRGGGDTQYF
NA,TRBJ1-2,TRBV6-6,NA,TGTGCCAGCAGTTCAGGCTATGGCTACACCTTC,CASSSGYGYTF
NA,TRBJ2-7,TRBV28,NA,TGTGCCAGCAGTCCCCAGGGGAGAGAGATTCTCGAGCAGTACTTC,CASSPQGREILEQYF
NA,TRBJ2-4,TRBV19,NA,TGTGCCAGTAGTCCCGCAGGGGATCGGGGCAAAAACATTCAGTACTTC,CASSPAGDRGKNIQYF
NA,TRBJ2-7,TRBV27,TRBD1,TGTGCCAGCAGTTTATCAGTCCAGGGACAGGGCTACGAGCAGTACTTC,CASSLSVQGQGYEQYF
NA,TRBJ2-1,TRBV19,TRBD2,TGTGCCAGTAGGGGTAGCGGGGGCCGGAATGAGCAGTTCTTC,CASRGSGGRNEQFF
NA,TRBJ1-1,TRBV7-2,NA,TGTGCCAGCAGCTTAGAGTCGCTCACTGAAGCTTTCTTT,CASSLESLTEAFF
NA,TRBJ1-1,TRBV19,NA,TGTGCCAGTAGTATCGGGATGAACACTGAAGCTTTCTTT,CASSIGMNTEAFF
once,TRBJ1-1,TRBV6-2/TRBV6-3,NA,TGTGCCAGCAGTGTGACCCAGGGGCAGAACACTGAAGCTTTCTTT,CASSVTQGQNTEAFF
NA,TRBJ2-1,TRBV6-1,TRBD1,TGTGCCAGCAGTGATTGGCAGGGGGCTCGGTACAATGAGCAGTTCTTC,CASSDWQGARYNEQFF
NA,TRBJ2-7,TRBV7-6,NA,TGTGCCAGCAGCTTAGCGCATGGTGAGCAGTACTTC,CASSLAHGEQYF